This T cell receptor (beta chain) was identified during a study of spatial heterogeneity in lung cancer. Study-level information: The study consistently detected more beta-chain than alpha-chain sequences.

TCRdb itself ran the 5' RACE reads through MiXCR, one entry per CDR3 protein. This sample has some 25,000 distinct CDR3 sequences, with 7.1% found just once. CDR1 and CDR2 from the germline V gene are DFQATT and SNEGSKA (reference sequence). Between the trimmed V and J ends, which lost 5 bases and 3 bases, there was a span of 14 bases. The length of the CDR3 is 13 residues. Time point denoted: sample taken at primary tumor resection. The study, taken as a whole, reports: Tumors with more nonsynonymous mutations had more expanded intratumoral alpha and beta TCRs.

This clonotype has at least ten counts. What it recognizes is unknown. This sample comprised lung tumor tissue, obtained at surgery. The sequence was obtained from a male donor with early-stage non-small cell lung cancer. V gene TRBV20-1 combines with J gene TRBJ2-7, with D possibly called TRBD1 or TRBD2 (5 bases each). DNA for the CDR3: TGCAGTGCTTTCCGGGACGGGGACTACGAGCAGTACTTC. Encoded protein: CSAFRDGDYEQYF.